This T cell receptor (beta chain) was recovered during a study of Ad26.COV2.S vaccination and SARS-CoV-2 variants. To note about this clone: Its antigen is undetermined.

The data were produced by immunoSEQ multiplex PCR, yet TCRdb's version contains in-frame clones alone and is incomplete. This sample has under 150,000 clones, with more than 80% found just once. Study results and caveats: The TCR-based breadth and depth measures might underestimate overall T cell responses. Marked by substantial breadth, spike-specific CD8+ and CD4+ T cell responses were reportedly seen after vaccination. Non-spike TCR breadth did not differ much between vaccine and placebo recipients. Vaccine recipients had higher spike-specific TCR breadth than placebo recipients.

V was cut by 3 bases and J by 7 bases, with 4 bases left in between. The CDR3 is 11 residues long. CDR1 MDHEN and CDR2 SYDVKM come from the germline V gene. This specimen was peripheral blood, taken after recovery from COVID-19. The J gene is TRBJ2-1, the V gene TRBV28; D not certain. The clonotype comes from a human donor who had recovered from COVID-19. The CDR3 coding sequence is TGTGCCAGCAGTTTGGAAAATGAGCAGTTCTTC. This translates into CASSLENEQFF.